The 13 T cell receptor beta chains in this list originate from one sample, sequenced in a study of breast tumors, draining lymph nodes, adjacent tissues. MiXCR, applied by TCRdb to the multiplex PCR reads, yields one record per CDR3 protein. The sample carries fewer than 300,000 distinct CDR3 sequences, about 32% recorded once. The lymph nodes were axillary draining lymph nodes from breast cancer patients. Sequencing input: axillary lymph node tissue. Source of these receptors: a female donor with breast cancer. Some clones in this sample may be carry-over from other donors' samples.

There are many counts of this clonotype. The CDR3: CATSRDWGGHEQYF. The CDR3 coding sequence is TGTGCCACCAGCAGAGATTGGGGGGGCCACGAGCAGTACTTC. This rearrangement joins TRBV15 to TRBJ2-7, with a possible D match to TRBD2 (7 bases). Germline V gives CDR1 LNHNV, CDR2 YYDKDF (reference sequence). V shed 0 bases and J shed 5 bases, with 11 bases lying between them. The CDR3 runs 14 residues.

The chain joins TRBV6-1 to TRBJ2-1; D not resolved. Trimming took off 3 bases at V and 6 bases at J, with 6 bases between the two ends. The CDR3 is 12 amino acids. CDR1 and CDR2 from the germline V gene are MNHNS and SASEGT. The chain's CDR3 is CASSETANEQFF. CDR3 sequence (DNA): TGTGCCAGCAGTGAGACGGCCAATGAGCAGTTCTTC.

The J gene is TRBJ2-3, the V gene TRBV20-1, with 9 bases identical to TRBD2. V was clipped by 4 bases and J by 0 bases; unmatched bases: 5. Germline CDR1 is DFQATT and CDR2 is SNEGSKA (reference sequence). This CDR3 contains 15 residues. The CDR3 DNA follows: TGCAGTGCTACTTCTAGCGGGGAGAGCACAGATACGCAGTATTTT. Residues: CSATSSGESTDTQYF.

The V call is TRBV6-5, the J call TRBJ1-6; D not resolved. CDR3 length equals 12 residues. V lost 6 bases, J lost 9 bases, and 9 bases lay in between. Germline-derived CDR1 and CDR2 are MNHEY and SVGAGI. In DNA, the CDR3 is TGTGCCAGCAGGGTTACGGGTTCACCCCTCCACTTT. Its protein product is CASRVTGSPLHF.

The chain carries TRBV27 and TRBJ1-6; D might be TRBD1 (5 bases). Germline loops: CDR1 MNHEY, CDR2 SMNVEV (reference sequence). V was shortened by 5 bases and J by 7 bases, with 9 bases between the two germline ends. CDR3 length equals 13 residues. The chain's CDR3 is CASSTGTNSPLHF. CDR3 nucleotide sequence: TGTGCCAGCAGTACTGGGACCAATTCACCCCTCCACTTT.

This clonotype was seen many times. This chain joins TRBV7-3 and TRBJ2-3, with D possibly TRBD2 on 5 matching bases. Trimming removed 5 bases at V and 4 bases at J, with 19 bases between. The germline CDR1 and CDR2 sequences are SGHTA and FQGTGA. The CDR3 has 16 residues. The CDR3: CASSALLAGQADTQYF. CDR3 DNA: TGTGCCAGCAGCGCCCTTCTGGCGGGCCAGGCAGATACGCAGTATTTT.

This clonotype was detected ten times or more. The chain uses TRBV16 and TRBJ2-2; D is uncertain. Per the germline V gene, CDR1 is KGHSY and CDR2 is FQNENV. The CDR3 covers 14 residues. The germline V and J ends were trimmed by 5 bases and 1 base, with 8 bases remaining between them. This chain's CDR3 is CASSSLGNTGELFF. Here the CDR3 DNA reads TGTGCCAGCAGCTCACTCGGGAACACCGGGGAGCTGTTTTTT.

The V call is TRBV7-9, the J call TRBJ2-5; 7 bases are a match to TRBD2. Germline lookup yields CDR1 SEHNR and CDR2 FQNEAQ (reference sequence). The length of the CDR3 is 11 residues. Germline trimming cut 8 bases from V and 4 bases from J; bases unmatched to any gene: 1. The CDR3 reads CASAGVETQYF. In DNA, the CDR3 is TGTGCCAGCGCGGGAGTAGAGACCCAGTACTTC.

This clonotype has a count of ten or more. V gene TRBV20-1 combines with J gene TRBJ2-3; 8 bases fit TRBD2. Germline CDR1 DFQATT, CDR2 SNEGSKA (reference sequence). This CDR3 has 11 amino acids. CDR3 nucleotide sequence: TGCGGCGGGAGGAGAGGAGATACGCAGTATTTT. It translates to CGGRRGDTQYF.

This clonotype has ten or more counts. The genes are TRBV24-1 and TRBJ2-3, with D unclear. V was clipped by 3 bases and J by 0 bases, with 12 bases between them. CDR3 size: 16 residues. Germline loops: CDR1 KGHDR, CDR2 SFDVKD. For the CDR3, the DNA is TGTGCCACCAGTGATCGTAAAACGGTTAGCACAGATACGCAGTATTTT. This sequence encodes CATSDRKTVSTDTQYF.

This clonotype was seen ten or more times. The chain recombines TRBV2 with TRBJ2-3; D possibly corresponds to TRBD2 (6 bases). Looked up from germline, CDR1 is SNHLY and CDR2 is FYNNEI. V lost 5 bases and J 1 base, leaving 13 bases between the germline ends. This CDR3 contains 15 residues. In nucleotides, the CDR3 is TGTGCCAGCAGTATAACGGCGGGACGCACAGATACGCAGTATTTT. It specifies CASSITAGRTDTQYF.

This clonotype was detected many times. V is TRBV6-6 and J is TRBJ1-3, with D tentatively TRBD1 (5 bases). V was clipped by 5 bases and J by 4 bases, with 9 bases between them. The CDR3 totals 13 residues. Germline V gene sequence: CDR1 MNHNY, CDR2 SVGAGI (reference sequence). CDR3 residues: CASSHGGGNTIYF. The CDR3, as DNA: TGTGCCAGCAGTCACGGGGGGGGAAACACCATATATTTT.

The chain recombines TRBV6-5 with TRBJ1-1, with D possibly matching TRBD1 (6 bases). The V and J ends lost 4 bases and 8 bases respectively, with 23 bases between them. The CDR3 consists of 16 residues. Germline CDR1 MNHEY, CDR2 SVGAGI. The CDR3 DNA sequence: TGTGCCAGCAGTTTAAGGGGGAATCCCTCCCCCAGAGAAGCTTTCTTT. Its translation is CASSLRGNPSPREAFF.